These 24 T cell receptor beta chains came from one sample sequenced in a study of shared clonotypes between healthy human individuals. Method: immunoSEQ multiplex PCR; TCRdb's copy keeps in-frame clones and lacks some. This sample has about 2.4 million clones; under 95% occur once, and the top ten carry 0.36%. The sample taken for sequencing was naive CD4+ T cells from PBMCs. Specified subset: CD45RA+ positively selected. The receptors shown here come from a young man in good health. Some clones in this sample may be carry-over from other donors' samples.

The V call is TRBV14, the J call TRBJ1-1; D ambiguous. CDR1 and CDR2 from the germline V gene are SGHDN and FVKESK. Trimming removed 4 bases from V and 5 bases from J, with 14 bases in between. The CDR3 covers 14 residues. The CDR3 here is CASSPVMGRTEAFF. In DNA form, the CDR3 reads TGTGCCAGCAGCCCGGTCATGGGAAGGACTGAAGCTTTCTTT.

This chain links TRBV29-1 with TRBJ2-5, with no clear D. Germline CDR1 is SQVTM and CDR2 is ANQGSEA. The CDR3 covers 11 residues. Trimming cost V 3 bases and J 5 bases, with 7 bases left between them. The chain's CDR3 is CSVERRETQYF. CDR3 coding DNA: TGCAGCGTTGAGAGGCGGGAGACCCAGTACTTC.

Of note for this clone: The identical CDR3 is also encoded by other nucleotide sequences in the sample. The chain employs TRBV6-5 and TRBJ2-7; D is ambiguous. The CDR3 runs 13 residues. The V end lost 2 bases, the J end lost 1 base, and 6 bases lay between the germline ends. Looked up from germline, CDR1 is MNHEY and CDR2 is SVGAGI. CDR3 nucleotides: TGTGCCAGCAGTTACCGGAGTTCCTACGAGCAGTACTTC. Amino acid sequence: CASSYRSSYEQYF.

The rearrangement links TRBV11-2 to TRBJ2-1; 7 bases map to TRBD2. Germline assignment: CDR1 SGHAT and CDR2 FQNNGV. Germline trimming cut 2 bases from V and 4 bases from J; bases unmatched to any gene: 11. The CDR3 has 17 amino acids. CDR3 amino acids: CASSLSQTSWNYNEQFF. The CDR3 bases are TGTGCCAGCAGCTTAAGCCAGACTAGCTGGAATTACAATGAGCAGTTCTTC.

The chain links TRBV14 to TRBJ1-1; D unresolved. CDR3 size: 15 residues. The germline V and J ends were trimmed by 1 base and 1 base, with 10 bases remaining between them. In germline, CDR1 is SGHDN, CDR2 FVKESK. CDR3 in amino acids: CASSQGLSPNTEAFF. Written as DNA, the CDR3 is TGTGCCAGCAGCCAAGGTCTTTCACCGAACACTGAAGCTTTCTTT.

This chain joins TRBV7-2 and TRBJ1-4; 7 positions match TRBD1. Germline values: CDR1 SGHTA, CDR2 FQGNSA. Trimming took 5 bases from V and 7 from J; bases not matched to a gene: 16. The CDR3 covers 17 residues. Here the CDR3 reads CASSPSGDRRYAEKLFF. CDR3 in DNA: TGTGCCAGCAGCCCTTCGGGGGACAGAAGGTACGCTGAAAAACTGTTTTTT.

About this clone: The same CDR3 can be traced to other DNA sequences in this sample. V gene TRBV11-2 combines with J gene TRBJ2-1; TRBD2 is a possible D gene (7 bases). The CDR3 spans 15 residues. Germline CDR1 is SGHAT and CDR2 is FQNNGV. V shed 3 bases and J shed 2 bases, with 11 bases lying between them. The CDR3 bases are TGTGCCAGCAGCTTGGGGGGGGCAGCCTACAATGAGCAGTTCTTC. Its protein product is CASSLGGAAYNEQFF.

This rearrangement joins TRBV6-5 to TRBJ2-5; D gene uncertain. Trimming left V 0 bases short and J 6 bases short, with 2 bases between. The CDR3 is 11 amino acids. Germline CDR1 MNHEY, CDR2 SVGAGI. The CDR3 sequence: CASSYSKTQYF. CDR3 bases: TGTGCCAGCAGTTACTCGAAGACCCAGTACTTC.

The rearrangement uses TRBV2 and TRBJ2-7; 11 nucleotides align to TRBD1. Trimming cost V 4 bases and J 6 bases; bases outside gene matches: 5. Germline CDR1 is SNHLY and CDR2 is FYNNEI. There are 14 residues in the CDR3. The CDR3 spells CASSGDRGIAEQYF. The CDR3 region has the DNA TGTGCCAGCAGTGGGGACAGGGGGATCGCCGAGCAGTACTTC.

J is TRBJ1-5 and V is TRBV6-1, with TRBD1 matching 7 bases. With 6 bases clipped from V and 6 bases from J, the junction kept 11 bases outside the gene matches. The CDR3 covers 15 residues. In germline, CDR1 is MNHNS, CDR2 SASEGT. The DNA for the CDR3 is TGTGCCAGCAGCCCAACCGGGACAGTGTCTCAGCCCCAGCATTTT. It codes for CASSPTGTVSQPQHF.

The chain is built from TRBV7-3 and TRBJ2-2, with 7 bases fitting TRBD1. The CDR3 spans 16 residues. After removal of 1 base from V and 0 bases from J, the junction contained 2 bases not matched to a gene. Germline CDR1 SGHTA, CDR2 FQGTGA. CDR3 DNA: TGTGCCAGCAGCTTAAGAGGGGGCTCGAACACCGGGGAGCTGTTTTTT. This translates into CASSLRGGSNTGELFF. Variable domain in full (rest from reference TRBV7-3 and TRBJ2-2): GAGVSQTPSNKVTEKGKYVELRCDPISGHTALYWYRQSLGQGPEFLIYFQGTGAADDSGLPNDRFFAVRPEGSVSTLKIQRTERGDSAVYLCASSLRGGSNTGELFFGEGSRLTVL.

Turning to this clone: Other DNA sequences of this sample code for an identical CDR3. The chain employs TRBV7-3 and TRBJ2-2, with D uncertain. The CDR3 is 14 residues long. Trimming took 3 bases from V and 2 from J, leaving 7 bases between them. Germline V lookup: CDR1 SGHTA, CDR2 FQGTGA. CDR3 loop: CASSFDANTGELFF. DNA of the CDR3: TGTGCCAGCAGCTTTGATGCTAACACCGGGGAGCTGTTTTTT.

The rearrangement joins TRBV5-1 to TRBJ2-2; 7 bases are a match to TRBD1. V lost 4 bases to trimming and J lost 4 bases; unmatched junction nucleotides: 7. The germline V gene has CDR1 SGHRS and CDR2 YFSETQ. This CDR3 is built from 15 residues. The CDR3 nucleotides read TGCGCCAGCAGCGCTACAGGGGTGGGCACCGGGGAGCTGTTTTTT. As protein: CASSATGVGTGELFF. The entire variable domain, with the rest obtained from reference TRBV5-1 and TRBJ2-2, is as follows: KAGVTQTPRYLIKTRGQQVTLSCSPISGHRSVSWYQQTPGQGLQFLFEYFSETQRNKGNFPGRFSGRQFSNSRSEMNVSTLELGDSALYLCASSATGVGTGELFFGEGSRLTVL.

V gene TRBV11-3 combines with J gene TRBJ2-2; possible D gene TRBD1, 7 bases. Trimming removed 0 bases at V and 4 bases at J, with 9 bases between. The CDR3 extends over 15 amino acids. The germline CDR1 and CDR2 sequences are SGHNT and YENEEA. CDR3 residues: CASSLEQGGTGELFF. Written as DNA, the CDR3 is TGTGCCAGCAGCTTAGAGCAGGGGGGCACCGGGGAGCTGTTTTTT.

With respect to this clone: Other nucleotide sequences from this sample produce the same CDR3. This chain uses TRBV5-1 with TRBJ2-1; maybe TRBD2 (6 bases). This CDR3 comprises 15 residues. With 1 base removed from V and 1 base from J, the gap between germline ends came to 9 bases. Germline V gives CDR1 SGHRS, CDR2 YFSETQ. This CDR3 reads CASSLLGGSYNEQFF. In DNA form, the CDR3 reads TGCGCCAGCAGCTTGCTCGGGGGTTCCTACAATGAGCAGTTCTTC.

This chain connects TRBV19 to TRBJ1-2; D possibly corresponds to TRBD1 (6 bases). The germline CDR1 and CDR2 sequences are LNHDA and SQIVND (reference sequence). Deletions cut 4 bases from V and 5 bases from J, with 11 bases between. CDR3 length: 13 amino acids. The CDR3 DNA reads TGTGCCAGTAGTACCGGACAGCATTATGGCTACACCTTC. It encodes CASSTGQHYGYTF. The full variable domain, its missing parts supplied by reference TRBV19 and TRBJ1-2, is DGGITQSPKYLFRKEGQNVTLSCEQNLNHDAMYWYRQDPGQGLRLIYYSQIVNDFQKGDIAEGYSVSREKKESFPLTVTSAQKNPTAFYLCASSTGQHYGYTFGSGTRLTVV.

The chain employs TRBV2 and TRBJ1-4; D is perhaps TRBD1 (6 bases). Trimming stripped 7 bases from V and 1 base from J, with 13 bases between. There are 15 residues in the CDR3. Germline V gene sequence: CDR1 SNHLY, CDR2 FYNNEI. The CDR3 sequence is CASTPRGGTNEKLFF. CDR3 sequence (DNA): TGTGCCAGCACCCCGAGAGGGGGAACTAATGAAAAACTGTTTTTT.

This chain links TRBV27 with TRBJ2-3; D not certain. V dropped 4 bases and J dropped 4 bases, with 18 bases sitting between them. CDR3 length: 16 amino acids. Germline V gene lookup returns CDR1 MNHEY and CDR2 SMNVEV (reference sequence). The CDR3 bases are TGTGCCAGCAGTTCCCCCGACTCGGCACCTGCAGATACGCAGTATTTT. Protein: CASSSPDSAPADTQYF.

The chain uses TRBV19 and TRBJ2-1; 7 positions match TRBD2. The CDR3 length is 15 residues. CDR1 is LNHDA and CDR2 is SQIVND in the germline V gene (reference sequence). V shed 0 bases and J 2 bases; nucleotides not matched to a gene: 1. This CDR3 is CASSIDGLAYNEQFF. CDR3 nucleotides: TGTGCCAGTAGTATAGACGGACTAGCCTACAATGAGCAGTTCTTC.

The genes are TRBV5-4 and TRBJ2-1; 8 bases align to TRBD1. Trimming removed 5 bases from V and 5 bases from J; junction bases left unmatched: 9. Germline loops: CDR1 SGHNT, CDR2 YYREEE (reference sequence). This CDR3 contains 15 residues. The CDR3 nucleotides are TGTGCCAGCAGTCCTCAGGGGGCGCATAACAATGAGCAGTTCTTC. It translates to CASSPQGAHNNEQFF.

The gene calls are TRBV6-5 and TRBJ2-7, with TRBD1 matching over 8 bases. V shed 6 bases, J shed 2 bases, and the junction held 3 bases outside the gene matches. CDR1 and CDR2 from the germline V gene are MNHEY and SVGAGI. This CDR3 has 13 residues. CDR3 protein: CASRLQGAYEQYF. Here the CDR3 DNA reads TGTGCCAGCAGGCTACAGGGGGCCTACGAGCAGTACTTC.

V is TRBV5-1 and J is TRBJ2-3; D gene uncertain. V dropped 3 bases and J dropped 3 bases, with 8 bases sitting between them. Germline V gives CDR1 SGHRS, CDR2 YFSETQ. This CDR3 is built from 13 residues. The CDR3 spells CASSSVQTDTQYF. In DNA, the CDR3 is TGCGCCAGCAGCTCGGTCCAGACAGATACGCAGTATTTT.

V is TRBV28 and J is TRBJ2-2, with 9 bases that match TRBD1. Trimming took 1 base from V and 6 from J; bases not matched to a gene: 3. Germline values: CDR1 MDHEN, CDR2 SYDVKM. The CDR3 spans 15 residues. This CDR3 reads CASSLFRQGAGELFF. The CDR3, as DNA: TGTGCCAGCAGTTTATTCAGACAGGGGGCCGGGGAGCTGTTTTTT.

In DNA form, the CDR3 reads TGTGCCAGCAGCGCCCGAGGGAGCACAGATACGCAGTATTTT. It yields the protein CASSARGSTDTQYF. This chain links TRBV5-4 with TRBJ2-3; perhaps TRBD2 as D (5 bases). CDR3 size: 14 residues. Trimming cost V 4 bases and J 0 bases, with 9 bases left between them. CDR1 and CDR2 from the germline V gene are SGHNT and YYREEE (reference sequence).